The TCR beta chain described here comes from a study of tumor-infiltrating lymphocytes in primary liver carcinoma. The overall study: Patients' primary liver carcinoma was surgically resected. Stage T1-T3 N0M0 and a size of roughly 4.2 to 11 cm characterized the tumors.

Germline DNA was also extracted, with blood RNA taken from unsorted whole blood. A constant-region primer served to make TCR beta cDNA from about 0.45 ug total RNA. Construction of TCR beta libraries relied on three successive nested multiplex PCR rounds employing slightly modified ARM-PCR. It was with TRBV1-TRBV30 forward primers and a C-beta reverse primer that the first two PCR rounds were run, at around 11 cycles each. TCRdb reanalysed the multiplex PCR reads using MiXCR and keeps one entry per CDR3 protein. In the table there are about 310,000 distinct CDR3 sequences, 45% to 70% of which are singletons. The CDR3 is made up of 13 amino acids. The V gene end was trimmed by 6 bases and the J gene end by 6 bases; junction bases not matched to a gene: 9. Per germline, CDR1 SQVTM and CDR2 ANQGSEA. General study points: Compared with blood, tumor repertoires held significantly more in their top 250 clones. Tumor-adjacent and tumor-blood pairs displayed less overlap than did pairs of tumor regions.

Notes on this clonotype: Its specificity is unknown. A single base separates this from a much larger clone, so it may be a read error.

The TCR sequence derives from a woman aged 25-40 years with primary liver carcinoma and hepatitis B virus infection. The sample was peripheral blood. The V and J genes are TRBV29-1 and TRBJ2-7, with 9 nucleotides matching TRBD2. CDR3 amino acids: CSVQLAGSLEQYF. CDR3 DNA: TGCAGCGTCCAACTAGCGGGTTCTCTCGAGCAGTACTTC.